The entry below gives a single T cell receptor (beta chain) sequence along with its context. This specimen comes from a study of T cells in tumors after PD-1 blockade. Looking at the study overall: Patients received pembrolizumab 200 mg every 3 weeks or cemiplimab 350 mg every 2 weeks.

Trimming took off 1 base at V and 0 bases at J, with 10 bases between the two ends. The length of the CDR3 is 16 residues. Per germline, CDR1 SGHTA and CDR2 FQGTGA. Sequenced by immunoSEQ multiplex PCR; TCRdb stores in-frame clones only, minus some. The repertoire includes roughly 47,000 clones, 75% to 85% of them detected once, and 16% sits in the top ten. The genes are TRBV7-3 and TRBJ1-3; D not resolved. The clonotype originates from a human donor with basal cell carcinoma. The sample here was PBMCs, taken before anti-PD-1 treatment. CDR3 protein: CASSLNVPSSGNTIYF. The CDR3 nucleotides read TGTGCCAGCAGCTTAAATGTCCCGAGCTCTGGAAACACCATATATTTT.